This passage covers 25 T cell receptor beta chains from one sample sequenced in a study of PD-1 blockade in classical Hodgkin lymphoma. Profiling relied on immunoSEQ multiplex PCR, and the TCRdb table lists in-frame clones only, not all of them. The table records some 7,500 clones, almost 80% of them present only once. The patients all showed relapse after autologous stem cell transplantation, while their brentuximab vedotin exposure varied. Investigators isolated CD4+ T cells from thawed PBMCs through magnetic negative selection. Sequenced material: CD4+ T cells from blood, taken at baseline. These receptors were collected from a human donor with classical Hodgkin lymphoma.

This chain links TRBV28 with TRBJ1-5; TRBD1 aligns across 7 bases. Germline CDR1 and CDR2: MDHEN and SYDVKM. Unmatched junction bases numbered 12, after V lost 6 bases and J lost 4 bases. The CDR3 consists of 16 residues. The CDR3 protein is CASSPFGAGGNQPQHF. The CDR3, as DNA: TGTGCCAGCAGCCCCTTTGGGGCAGGGGGTAATCAGCCCCAGCATTTT.

V usage is TRBV5-4 and J usage is TRBJ1-3; TRBD1 might be the D (6 bases). This CDR3 has 16 residues. V lost 3 bases to trimming and J lost 4 bases, with 17 bases between them. CDR1 SGHNT and CDR2 YYREEE come from the germline V gene (reference sequence). Here the CDR3 reads CASSSPGESDGNTIYF. The CDR3 DNA sequence: TGTGCCAGCAGCTCACCAGGGGAATCGGACGGAAACACCATATATTTT.

The J gene is TRBJ2-1, the V gene TRBV5-1; tentatively, D is TRBD1 (8 bases). V was trimmed by 4 bases and J by 9 bases, leaving 17 bases between them. This CDR3 has 14 residues. CDR1 is SGHRS and CDR2 is YFSETQ in the germline V gene. As DNA, the CDR3 is TGCGCCAGCAGCATCGGACAGGGAGGGAGTGAGCAGTTCTTC. Residues: CASSIGQGGSEQFF.

The chain has TRBV27 and TRBJ1-5; tentative D call: TRBD1 (6 bases). The CDR3 is made up of 15 amino acids. V gave up 3 bases and J gave up 2 bases, with 11 bases separating them. CDR1 is MNHEY, CDR2 SMNVEV, per germline (reference sequence). The CDR3 region is CASSFRGAGNQPQHF. As DNA, the CDR3 is TGTGCCAGCAGTTTTCGGGGGGCCGGCAATCAGCCCCAGCATTTT.

This chain joins TRBV5-8 and TRBJ2-1; D is undetermined. This CDR3 comprises 17 residues. The germline V and J ends were trimmed by 0 bases and 0 bases, with 13 bases remaining between them. Germline V gene lookup returns CDR1 SGHTS and CDR2 YDEGEE. The CDR3 spells CASSLGWSESSYNEQFF. As DNA, the CDR3 is TGTGCCAGCAGCTTGGGGTGGAGCGAAAGCTCCTACAATGAGCAGTTCTTC.

V usage is TRBV19 and J usage is TRBJ2-6; no reliable D call. V lost 6 bases to trimming and J lost 2 bases, with 11 bases between them. The CDR3 totals 15 residues. Per germline, CDR1 LNHDA and CDR2 SQIVND (reference sequence). The CDR3 DNA reads TGTGCCAGTAGCCCGTCTGGAACTGGGGCCAACGTCCTGACTTTC. The encoded protein is CASSPSGTGANVLTF.

The rearrangement joins TRBV7-2 to TRBJ2-1; either TRBD1 or TRBD2 may supply D (5 bases each). Germline V gives CDR1 SGHTA, CDR2 FQGNSA. The CDR3 runs to 15 residues. V dropped 0 bases and J dropped 3 bases, with 9 bases sitting between them. CDR3: CASSLAGVLYNEQFF. The CDR3 coding sequence is TGTGCCAGCAGCTTAGCGGGGGTTCTCTACAATGAGCAGTTCTTC.

The rearrangement joins TRBV27 to TRBJ2-7; TRBD1 aligns across 8 bases. With 8 bases clipped from V and 6 bases from J, the junction kept 6 bases outside the gene matches. This CDR3 spans 12 amino acids. Germline lookup yields CDR1 MNHEY and CDR2 SMNVEV (reference sequence). The CDR3 loop is CASRTGPGEQYF. In DNA, the CDR3 is TGTGCCAGCCGGACAGGGCCCGGCGAGCAGTACTTC.

V is TRBV6-5 and J is TRBJ2-7; 9 bases map to TRBD1. This CDR3 contains 14 residues. The germline gives CDR1 MNHEY, CDR2 SVGAGI. V trimming: 8 bases; J trimming: 0 bases; junction bases outside the gene matches: 5. CDR3 coding DNA: TGTGCCAGCTCAGCGGACAGGGGCTCCTACGAGCAGTACTTC. It specifies CASSADRGSYEQYF.

This clone has a handful of counts. This chain connects TRBV18 to TRBJ2-2; 9 positions agree with TRBD1. The CDR3 loop spans 15 amino acids. Germline V lookup: CDR1 KGHSH, CDR2 LQKENI. Trimming cost V 3 bases and J 1 base; bases outside gene matches: 0. CDR3 bases: TGTGCCAGCTCACCGGGACAGGGGAACACCGGGGAGCTGTTTTTT. Protein product: CASSPGQGNTGELFF.

The chain employs TRBV13 and TRBJ1-2, with 10 bases lining up with TRBD1. Germline assignment: CDR1 PRHDT and CDR2 FYEKMQ (reference sequence). The CDR3 contains 14 residues. V was clipped by 8 bases and J by 8 bases; unmatched bases: 11. In DNA, the CDR3 is TGTGCCAGCCTAAGAAGACAGGGGGCGAGCGGCTACACCTTC. It codes for CASLRRQGASGYTF. Supplemented by reference TRBV13 and TRBJ1-2, the full variable domain reads AAGVIQSPRHLIKEKRETATLKCYPIPRHDTVYWYQQGPGQDPQFLISFYEKMQSDKGSIPDRFSAQQFSDYHSELNMSSLELGDSALYFCASLRRQGASGYTFGSGTRLTVV.

The chain recombines TRBV9 with TRBJ2-5, with D possibly being TRBD2 (5 bases). Trimming pared 5 bases from V and 1 base from J, leaving 21 bases between. This CDR3 has 17 amino acids. Germline values: CDR1 SGDLS, CDR2 YYNGEE. The CDR3, as DNA: TGTGCCAGCAGGGTGGTCAGGCGAGCGGAGCGCCAAGAGACCCAGTACTTC. This codes for CASRVVRRAERQETQYF.

V gene TRBV6-1 combines with J gene TRBJ2-5; D perhaps matches TRBD2 (5 bases). CDR1 MNHNS and CDR2 SASEGT come from the germline V gene. This CDR3 contains 11 residues. The germline V and J ends were trimmed by 10 bases and 2 bases, with 8 bases remaining between them. CDR3 coding DNA: TGTGCCACCAAGCGGCAAGAGACCCAGTACTTC. This gives the protein CATKRQETQYF.

The CDR3, as DNA: TGTGCCAGCTCACCTGGTCAGGGGATCAATGAGCAGTTCTTC. It is translated as CASSPGQGINEQFF. The chain has TRBV18 and TRBJ2-1; possibly TRBD1 for D (6 bases). Germline V gives CDR1 KGHSH, CDR2 LQKENI. This CDR3 region has 14 residues. Trimming pared 3 bases from V and 6 bases from J, leaving 12 bases between.

The gene calls are TRBV9 and TRBJ2-5; 9 bases match TRBD2. J gave up 5 bases and V 0 bases, and 5 bases lay outside the gene matches. Germline V lookup: CDR1 SGDLS, CDR2 YYNGEE. The CDR3 is 15 residues long. This CDR3 reads CASSVVAGGMETQYF. The CDR3 nucleotides read TGTGCCAGCAGCGTAGTGGCGGGAGGGATGGAGACCCAGTACTTC.

The CDR3 region is CASSDWSVSSYNEQFF. DNA of the CDR3: TGTGCCAGCAGTGACTGGAGCGTAAGCTCCTACAATGAGCAGTTCTTC. V usage is TRBV6-4 and J usage is TRBJ2-1; no clear D. V gave up 1 base and J gave up 0 bases, with 10 bases separating them. Per the germline V gene, CDR1 is MRHNA and CDR2 is SNTAGT. This CDR3 has 16 amino acids.

This clone was seen once. This sequence joins TRBV4-1 and TRBJ2-3, with 8 bases matching TRBD1. This CDR3 spans 17 amino acids. Germline values: CDR1 MGHRA, CDR2 YSYEKL. With V trimmed by 0 bases and J by 3 bases, 8 bases remained unmatched. The CDR3 region has the DNA TGCGCCAGCAGCCAAGATCGGACAGGGTCGATTACAGATACGCAGTATTTT. Translated, it gives CASSQDRTGSITDTQYF.

The genes are TRBV6-6 and TRBJ2-7; no reliable D call. V was trimmed by 6 bases and J by 6 bases, leaving 15 bases between them. The germline V gene has CDR1 MNHNY and CDR2 SVGAGI (reference sequence). The CDR3 has 13 residues. The CDR3 DNA reads TGTGCCAGCAGCTACGGAATCCGGTCCGAGCAGTACTTC. Translating gives CASSYGIRSEQYF.

V is TRBV5-5 and J is TRBJ1-5; D is possibly TRBD1 (6 bases). This CDR3 spans 18 amino acids. V gave up 4 bases and J gave up 7 bases, with 27 bases separating them. Germline CDR1 and CDR2: SGHKS and YYEKEE (reference sequence). The chain's CDR3 is CASSPLGLDQGSSQPQHF. CDR3 nucleotides: TGTGCCAGCAGCCCCCTAGGGCTTGACCAGGGGAGTTCGCAGCCCCAGCATTTT.

This chain links TRBV6-4 with TRBJ1-6; 7 bases are a match to TRBD1. Germline CDR1 MRHNA, CDR2 SNTAGT. The CDR3 is 15 residues long. The V segment lost 10 bases and the J segment 6 bases; nucleotides outside the gene matches: 12. CDR3 coding DNA: TGTGCCATCGCGCAGGGGGTACGTTCTAATTCACCCCTCCACTTT. Translation: CAIAQGVRSNSPLHF.

This clone has a single count. The chain links TRBV18 to TRBJ1-4; 11 bases match TRBD1. Germline V CDR1 and CDR2: KGHSH, LQKENI. V lost 3 bases to trimming and J lost 6 bases; unmatched junction nucleotides: 0. The CDR3 is 14 residues long. For the CDR3, the DNA is TGTGCCAGCTCACCGGGACAGGGGGATGAAAAACTGTTTTTT. Protein: CASSPGQGDEKLFF.

This clone was seen only once. This chain connects TRBV5-1 to TRBJ2-5; D possibly corresponds to TRBD2 (6 bases). The CDR3 contains 13 residues. The germline V gene encodes CDR1 SGHRS and CDR2 YFSETQ. The V end lost 2 bases, the J end lost 5 bases, and 10 bases lay between the germline ends. For the CDR3, the DNA is TGCGCCAGCAGCTTAGAAGGGAGGGAGACCCAGTACTTC. The encoded protein is CASSLEGRETQYF.

In this sample, this clone turned up a few times. The gene calls are TRBV6-5 and TRBJ2-1; D remains unclear. CDR3 length equals 11 residues. The germline gives CDR1 MNHEY, CDR2 SVGAGI. V lost 6 bases and J 8 bases, leaving 8 bases between the germline ends. CDR3 loop: CASRRVYEQFF. The CDR3 region has the DNA TGTGCCAGCAGAAGGGTGTATGAGCAGTTCTTC.

The V gene is TRBV2, the J gene TRBJ1-1; D is undetermined. Germline V gene sequence: CDR1 SNHLY, CDR2 FYNNEI. CDR3 size: 13 residues. Trimming removed 3 bases from V and 3 bases from J, with 8 bases in between. As DNA, the CDR3 is TGTGCCAGCAGTGATCGGGCCTACACTGAAGCTTTCTTT. This translates into CASSDRAYTEAFF.

The chain uses TRBV19 and TRBJ1-1, with TRBD1 identical over 8 bases. Trimming at V came to 6 bases and at J to 0 bases, leaving 6 bases not matched to a gene. Germline-derived CDR1 and CDR2 are LNHDA and SQIVND (reference sequence). CDR3 length: 15 amino acids. The CDR3 region has the DNA TGTGCCAGTAGCCCCCCGACAGGGGTGAACACTGAAGCTTTCTTT. Its translation: CASSPPTGVNTEAFF.